What follows describes a single TCR beta chain. Its cognate antigen is unknown. The CDR3 spans 16 residues. Germline CDR1 reads ENHRY; CDR2 reads SYGVKD. Unmatched junction bases numbered 6, after V lost 3 bases and J lost 4 bases. Amplified regions were TCR beta CDR3 sequences from RNA transcripts. A set of HTBI primers served as the primers for a first-round RT-PCR of the TCR CDR3. TCRdb called the multiplex PCR reads again in MiXCR, with one record for every CDR3 protein. The table has about 760,000 distinct CDR3 sequences, about 35% seen once; the top ten hold around 32%. The record originates from a study of T cells in Graves' hyperthyroidism and ophthalmopathy. Study-wide points: Most clonotypes expanded in thyroid above 0.001 were likewise present in blood.

Absence of ophthalmopathy progression within 18 months defined stable Graves' hyperthyroidism. The study excluded patients with uncontrolled infection, other autoimmune disease, pregnancy or lactation. This TCR derives from a woman aged 40 to 50 with Graves' hyperthyroidism. Sequenced material: blood. The chain carries TRBV10-3 and TRBJ2-6, with TRBD2 matching 7 bases. CDR3 sequence (DNA): TGTGCCATCAGTGACCCAGCGACTAGCGGGGCCAACGTCCTGACTTTC. Translated, it gives CAISDPATSGANVLTF.